This TCR beta chain is from a study of blood T cell repertoires in COVID-19. On the study more broadly: The samples span acute and convalescent COVID-19 from the United States, Italy and Spain. T cells, B-cell-depleted T cells, or PBMCs supplied cDNA or gDNA.

The CDR3 is 18 residues long. Germline values: CDR1 LGHDT, CDR2 YNNKEL (reference sequence). V shed 2 bases and J 1 base; nucleotides not matched to a gene: 10. This clone was counted a few times. Assay: immunoSEQ multiplex PCR; the TCRdb copy retains only in-frame clones and omits some. The sample contains nearly 200,000 clones, almost 85% of which appear only once. The clonotype comes from a human donor with acute or convalescent COVID-19. The donor label of this sample is uncertain. Specimen: peripheral blood. This chain connects TRBV3-1 (or the pseudogene TRBV3-2) to TRBJ1-5, with 8 positions matching TRBD1. The CDR3 is CASSQRQGAGGSNQPQHF. The CDR3 coding sequence is TGTGCCAGCAGCCAACGGCAGGGGGCCGGGGGAAGCAATCAGCCCCAGCATTTT.